Sequencing of this T cell receptor (beta chain) was carried out in a study of cytomegalovirus exposure and HLA in healthy donors. About the research overall: From around 180 million T cells, an earlier analysis saw 90 million to 130 million unique TCR beta sequences.

Worth noting for this clone: The antigen is undetermined.

A multiplex PCR was run with 60 Vbeta primers and 13 Jbeta primers. Some clones are missing from TCRdb's copy, which holds only in-frame ones; the method was immunoSEQ multiplex PCR. This sample has 40,000 to 50,000 clones; around 68% occur once, and the top ten carry roughly 6.3%. This CDR3 is 17 amino acids long. In germline, CDR1 is SGDLS, CDR2 YYNGEE. With 0 bases clipped from V and 8 bases from J, the junction kept 13 bases outside the gene matches. General study findings and limits: Some public TCRs appeared in many individuals, while most sequences were rare. Researchers reportedly found TCR beta sequences accurately predicted most subjects' HLA-A and HLA-B alleles.

The chain is built from TRBV9 and TRBJ2-1; TRBD2 matches at 8 bases. The sequence came from a man aged 25 to 45 in good health and CMV-seronegative. The specimen sequenced was PBMCs. The CDR3 spells CASSVAPTSGPGYEQFF. CDR3 DNA sequence: TGTGCCAGCAGCGTAGCCCCAACTAGCGGACCGGGGTATGAGCAGTTCTTC.